Listed below are T cell receptor beta chains from one sample, sequenced in a study of blood T cell repertoires in COVID-19. Data came from immunoSEQ multiplex PCR; TCRdb stores just in-frame clones and leaves some out. The repertoire includes 200,000 to 300,000 clones, about 86% of them detected once, and 2.5% to 3.5% sits in the top ten. Sequenced input: PBMCs or T cells enriched from blood (not recorded which). Receptors were obtained from a woman in her thirties or forties with acute COVID-19. Each CDR3 is given with its conserved first and last residue. The D gene is left open where the match is weak. The size of a clone is reported for some rows only, either as once, few or many, or as a class for expanded clones.

v_gene	j_gene	abundance	d_gene	CDR3aa	CDR3nt
TRBV2	TRBJ1-2	.	.	CARMGTTTYGYTF	TGTGCCAGAATGGGGACAACCACCTATGGCTACACCTTC
TRBV20-1	TRBJ1-2	once	TRBD1	CSASQPGQGYGYTF	TGCAGTGCTAGTCAACCGGGACAGGGCTATGGCTACACCTTC
TRBV5-1	TRBJ1-5	.	.	CASSLDGRPNQPQHF	TGCGCCAGCAGCTTGGATGGCAGGCCCAATCAGCCCCAGCATTTT
TRBV2	TRBJ2-5	once	.	CASSESREETQYF	TGTGCCAGCAGTGAATCACGAGAAGAGACCCAGTACTTC
TRBV6-2/TRBV6-3	TRBJ1-2	.	TRBD1	CASSPLRDSYGYTF	TGTGCCAGCAGTCCACTCCGGGACAGCTATGGCTACACCTTC
TRBV19	TRBJ1-2	.	.	CASSGSALVGGYTF	TGTGCCAGTAGTGGATCAGCTCTAGTGGGTGGCTACACCTTC
TRBV24-1	TRBJ2-3	.	TRBD2	CATSISRGDTDTQYF	TGTGCCACCAGTATTTCGCGGGGGGACACAGATACGCAGTATTTT
TRBV7-9	TRBJ2-7	.	TRBD2	CASSTRPGTSVDEQYF	TGTGCCAGCAGCACAAGACCCGGGACTAGCGTAGACGAGCAGTACTTC
TRBV19	TRBJ1-5	.	TRBD1	CASSIEVWTGGHQPQHF	TGTGCCAGTAGTATAGAGGTTTGGACAGGGGGCCATCAGCCCCAGCATTTT
TRBV9	TRBJ2-1	once	.	CASSNSNVEEQFF	TGTGCCAGCAGCAACAGTAACGTTGAAGAGCAGTTCTTC
TRBV7-3	TRBJ2-1	.	TRBD2	CASSSSSGTLNEQFF	TGTGCCAGCAGCTCATCTAGCGGTACATTGAATGAGCAGTTCTTC
TRBV10-3	TRBJ2-3	.	TRBD1	CAISRDRGGSDTQYF	TGTGCCATCAGCCGGGACAGGGGAGGGTCAGATACGCAGTATTTT
TRBV5-6	TRBJ1-5	.	TRBD1	CASSQNRGESQPQHF	TGTGCCAGCAGCCAGAACAGGGGAGAAAGTCAGCCCCAGCATTTT
TRBV11-2	TRBJ1-2	.	.	CASSLARWTHYGYTF	TGTGCCAGCAGCTTAGCCAGGTGGACACACTATGGCTACACCTTC
TRBV3-1/TRBV3-2	TRBJ2-1	.	TRBD1	CASSQNPGTAYNEQFF	TGTGCCAGCAGCCAAAATCCCGGGACAGCGTACAATGAGCAGTTCTTC
TRBV7-2	TRBJ2-2	.	TRBD2	CASSLWPSGRATGELFF	TGTGCCAGCAGCTTATGGCCTAGCGGGAGGGCGACCGGGGAGCTGTTTTTT
TRBV7-2	TRBJ1-6	.	.	CASRNRDKNNSPLHF	TGTGCCAGCAGGAATCGGGACAAAAATAATTCACCCCTCCACTTT
TRBV10-3	TRBJ2-3	.	TRBD2	CAISDTGLAKADTQYF	TGTGCCATCAGTGATACTGGACTAGCCAAGGCAGATACGCAGTATTTT
TRBV11-1	TRBJ2-7	.	.	CASSSYYEQYF	TGTGCCAGCAGCTCTTACTACGAGCAGTACTTC